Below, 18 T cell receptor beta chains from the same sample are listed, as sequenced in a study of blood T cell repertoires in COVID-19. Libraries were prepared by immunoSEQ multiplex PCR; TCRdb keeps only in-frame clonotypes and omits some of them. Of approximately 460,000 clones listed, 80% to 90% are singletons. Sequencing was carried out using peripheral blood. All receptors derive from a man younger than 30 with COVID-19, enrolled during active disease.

The CDR3 DNA sequence: TGTGCCAGCAGCGGGACAGCATACAATGAGCAGTTCTTC. Protein sequence: CASSGTAYNEQFF. The genes are TRBV9 and TRBJ2-1, with D possibly TRBD1 on 6 matching bases. CDR1 is SGDLS and CDR2 is YYNGEE in the germline V gene. The V end was cut by 3 bases, the J end by 4 bases, with 8 bases between. There are 13 residues in the CDR3.

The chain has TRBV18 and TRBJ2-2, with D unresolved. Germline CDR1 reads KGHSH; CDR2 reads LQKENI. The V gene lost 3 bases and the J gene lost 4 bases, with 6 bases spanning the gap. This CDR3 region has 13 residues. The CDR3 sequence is CASSPELTGELFF. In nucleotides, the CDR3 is TGTGCCAGCTCACCTGAACTCACCGGGGAGCTGTTTTTT.

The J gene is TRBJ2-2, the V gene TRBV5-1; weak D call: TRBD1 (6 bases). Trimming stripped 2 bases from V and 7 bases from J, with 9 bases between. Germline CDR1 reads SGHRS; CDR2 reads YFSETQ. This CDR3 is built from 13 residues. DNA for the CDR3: TGCGCCAGCAGCTTACAGGGTGACGGGGAGCTGTTTTTT. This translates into CASSLQGDGELFF.

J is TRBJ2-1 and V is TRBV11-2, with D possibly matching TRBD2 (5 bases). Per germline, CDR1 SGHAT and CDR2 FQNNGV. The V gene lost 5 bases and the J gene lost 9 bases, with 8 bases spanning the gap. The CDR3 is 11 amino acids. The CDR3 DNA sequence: TGTGCCAGCAGCCTCGAGGGTGAGCAGTTCTTC. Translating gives CASSLEGEQFF.

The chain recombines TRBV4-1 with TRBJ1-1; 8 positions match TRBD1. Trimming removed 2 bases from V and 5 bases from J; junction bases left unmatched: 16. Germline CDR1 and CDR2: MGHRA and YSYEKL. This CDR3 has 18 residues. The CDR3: CASSQSDRGGGKWTEAFF. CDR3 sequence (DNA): TGCGCCAGCAGCCAATCTGACAGGGGAGGAGGTAAATGGACTGAAGCTTTCTTT.

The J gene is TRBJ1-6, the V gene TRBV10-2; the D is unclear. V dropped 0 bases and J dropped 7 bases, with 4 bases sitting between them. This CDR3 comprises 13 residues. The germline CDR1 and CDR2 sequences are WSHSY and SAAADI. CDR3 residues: CASSESINSPLHF. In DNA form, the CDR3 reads TGCGCCAGCAGTGAGTCAATAAATTCACCCCTCCACTTT.

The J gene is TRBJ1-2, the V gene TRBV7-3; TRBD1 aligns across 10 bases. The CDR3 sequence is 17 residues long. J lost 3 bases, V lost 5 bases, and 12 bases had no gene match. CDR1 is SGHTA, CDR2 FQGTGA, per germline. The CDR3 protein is CASSAPGTGVVDYGYTF. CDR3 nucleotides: TGTGCCAGCAGCGCCCCCGGGACAGGGGTAGTCGACTATGGCTACACCTTC.

This chain's CDR3 is CATSDSNRVRTTDTQYF. CDR3 nucleotide sequence: TGTGCCACCAGTGACTCTAACAGGGTCCGCACAACAGATACGCAGTATTTT. V usage is TRBV24-1 and J usage is TRBJ2-3; D perhaps matches TRBD1 (6 bases). V was clipped by 4 bases and J by 3 bases, with 19 bases between them. Germline V lookup: CDR1 KGHDR, CDR2 SFDVKD. This CDR3 region has 17 residues.

CDR3 region: CSVGSTGTTNEKLFF. In DNA, the CDR3 is TGCAGCGTGGGAAGTACAGGGACCACTAATGAAAAACTGTTTTTT. The chain recombines TRBV29-1 with TRBJ1-4; D may be TRBD1 (6 bases). The CDR3 sequence is 15 residues long. Germline V gene data show CDR1 as SQVTM and CDR2 as ANQGSEA. V lost 6 bases and J lost 2, with 16 bases in between.

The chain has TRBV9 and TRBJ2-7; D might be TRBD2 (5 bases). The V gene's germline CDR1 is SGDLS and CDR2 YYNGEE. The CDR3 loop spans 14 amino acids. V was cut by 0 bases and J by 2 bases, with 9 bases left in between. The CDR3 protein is CASSVDSGTYEQYF. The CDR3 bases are TGTGCCAGCAGCGTAGATTCCGGGACCTACGAGCAGTACTTC. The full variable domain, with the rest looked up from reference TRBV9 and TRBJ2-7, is DSGVTQTPKHLITATGQRVTLRCSPRSGDLSVYWYQQSLDQGLQFLIQYYNGEERAKGNILERFSAQQFPDLHSELNLSSLELGDSALYFCASSVDSGTYEQYFGPGTRLTVT.

CDR3 sequence: CASAQGAGGDVSNQPQHF. CDR3 DNA: TGTGCCAGCGCTCAAGGGGCAGGGGGCGATGTGAGCAATCAGCCCCAGCATTTT. The gene calls are TRBV7-3 and TRBJ1-5; TRBD1 aligns across 8 bases. Germline V lookup: CDR1 SGHTA, CDR2 FQGTGA. V shed 8 bases and J 1 base; nucleotides not matched to a gene: 16. This CDR3 spans 18 amino acids.

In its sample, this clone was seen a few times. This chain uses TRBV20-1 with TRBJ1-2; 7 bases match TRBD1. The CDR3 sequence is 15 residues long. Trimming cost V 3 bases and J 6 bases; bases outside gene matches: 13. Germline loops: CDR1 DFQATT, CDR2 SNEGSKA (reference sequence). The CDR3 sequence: CSASRRQGDLDGYTF. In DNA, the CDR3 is TGCAGTGCTAGTAGGCGACAGGGTGATCTCGATGGCTACACCTTC.

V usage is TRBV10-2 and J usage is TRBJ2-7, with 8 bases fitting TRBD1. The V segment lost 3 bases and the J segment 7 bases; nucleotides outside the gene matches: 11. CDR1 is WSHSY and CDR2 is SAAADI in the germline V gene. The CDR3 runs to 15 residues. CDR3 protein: CASSDPGGRLGEQYF. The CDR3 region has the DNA TGCGCCAGCAGTGACCCAGGGGGCAGGTTGGGTGAGCAGTACTTC.

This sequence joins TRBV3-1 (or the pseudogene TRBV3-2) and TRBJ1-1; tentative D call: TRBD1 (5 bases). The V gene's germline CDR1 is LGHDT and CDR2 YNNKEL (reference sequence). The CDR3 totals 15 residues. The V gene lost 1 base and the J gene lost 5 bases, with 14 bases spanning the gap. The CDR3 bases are TGTGCCAGCAGCCAAGCGGGCGGGGGAAGAACTGAAGCTTTCTTT. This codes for CASSQAGGGRTEAFF.

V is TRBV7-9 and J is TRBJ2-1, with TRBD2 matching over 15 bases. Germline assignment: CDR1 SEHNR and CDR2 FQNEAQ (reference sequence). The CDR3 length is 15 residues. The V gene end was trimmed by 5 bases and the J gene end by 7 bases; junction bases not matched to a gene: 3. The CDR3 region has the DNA TGTGCCAGCAGCAAGGGACTAGCGGGGGGAAATGAGCAGTTCTTC. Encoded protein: CASSKGLAGGNEQFF.

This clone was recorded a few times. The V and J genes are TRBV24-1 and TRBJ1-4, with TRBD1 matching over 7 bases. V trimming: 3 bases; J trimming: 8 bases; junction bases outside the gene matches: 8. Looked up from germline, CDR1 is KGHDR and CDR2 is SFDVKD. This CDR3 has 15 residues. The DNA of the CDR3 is TGTGCCACCAGTGATCCGGGACAGACCGTCGAAAAACTGTTTTTT. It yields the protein CATSDPGQTVEKLFF.

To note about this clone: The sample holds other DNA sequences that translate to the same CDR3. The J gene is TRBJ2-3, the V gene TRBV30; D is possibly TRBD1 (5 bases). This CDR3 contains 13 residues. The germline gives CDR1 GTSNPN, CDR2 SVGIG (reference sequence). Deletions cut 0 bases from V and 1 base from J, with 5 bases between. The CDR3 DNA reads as TGTGCCTGGAGTGTAGGGGGCACAGATACGCAGTATTTT. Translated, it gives CAWSVGGTDTQYF.

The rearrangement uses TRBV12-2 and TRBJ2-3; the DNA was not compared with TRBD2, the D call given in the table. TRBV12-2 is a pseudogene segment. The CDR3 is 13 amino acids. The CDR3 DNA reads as TGTGCAAGTCGCTTAGAGAGCTCAGATACGCAGTATTTT. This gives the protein CASRLESSDTQYF.